One sample yielded the 26 T cell receptor beta chains listed below, sequenced in a study of regulatory T cells in long-lasting Graves disease (dated by TCRdb to about 2021). The sample's time point label, in plain terms: newly diagnosed GD, antithyroid drugs for less than 3 months. RNA was extracted from PBMCs in TRIzol for both TCR sequencing and RNA sequencing. To prepare the library, multiplex PCR was applied. The sequencer was an Illumina HiSeq 4000. TCR beta libraries were built with iRepertoire HTBI primers and Arm-PCR amplification of CDR3 regions. Using fastp trimming at Q25 and MiXCR clonotype assembly, TCRdb reanalyzed the public sequencing data and kept in-frame beta chains. Each entry merges the rows of one CDR3 protein and shows their most common DNA and genes. The sample table holds approximately 310,000 distinct CDR3 sequences, of which more than 15% were seen once. The top ten clones comprise about two fifths of the sample.

This specimen was peripheral blood mononuclear cells (PBMCs), taken at new diagnosis, from a patient treated with antithyroid drugs. Receptor source: a female donor with Graves disease.

Ten or more counts support this clonotype. The gene calls are TRBV20-1 and TRBJ2-3; unclear D gene. The V end was cut by 0 bases, the J end by 5 bases, with 9 bases between. Germline V gene sequence: CDR1 DFQATT, CDR2 SNEGSKA (reference sequence). The CDR3 has 13 residues. CDR3 bases: TGCAGTGCTAGAGAGGTAGAAAAAGATACGCAGTATTTT. Protein product: CSAREVEKDTQYF.

This clonotype was picked up a small number of times. The chain is built from TRBV5-4 and TRBJ2-1, with D unresolved. The germline V gene has CDR1 SGHNT and CDR2 YYREEE (reference sequence). Trimming left V 0 bases short and J 7 bases short, with 8 bases between. The CDR3 sequence is 13 residues long. In nucleotides, the CDR3 is TGTGCCAGCAGCTTGGAGCCCTCGAATGAGCAGTTCTTC. Its translation is CASSLEPSNEQFF.

This clonotype was observed at least ten times. The chain has TRBV19 and TRBJ1-6; possibly TRBD1 for D (6 bases). The V gene's germline CDR1 is LNHDA and CDR2 SQIVND (reference sequence). The V end was cut by 8 bases, the J end by 10 bases, with 21 bases between. The CDR3 covers 15 residues. The CDR3 DNA is TGTGCCAGTCGAACGGGGGCCACAATCGGATCACCCCTCCACTTT. Translated: CASRTGATIGSPLHF. Supplemented by reference TRBV19 and TRBJ1-6, the full variable domain reads DGGITQSPKYLFRKEGQNVTLSCEQNLNHDAMYWYRQDPGQGLRLIYYSQIVNDFQKGDIAEGYSVSREKKESFPLTVTSAQKNPTAFYLCASRTGATIGSPLHFGNGTRLTVT.

The J gene is TRBJ2-3, the V gene TRBV2, with TRBD2 matching over 8 bases. The CDR3 totals 16 residues. V lost 6 bases and J lost 2; bases outside the gene matches: 10. Germline V gene sequence: CDR1 SNHLY, CDR2 FYNNEI. CDR3 in DNA: TGTGCCAGCAGCTTAGGATCCGGGAGGGTCACAGATACGCAGTATTTT. This gives the protein CASSLGSGRVTDTQYF.

This clonotype was picked up many times. This chain uses TRBV6-5 with TRBJ1-5, with D perhaps TRBD1 (6 bases). The CDR3 extends over 13 amino acids. The V end was cut by 8 bases, the J end by 11 bases, with 19 bases between. The germline V gene has CDR1 MNHEY and CDR2 SVGAGI. The CDR3 reads CASVTTLQGSQHF. CDR3 in DNA: TGTGCCAGCGTTACCACCTTACAGGGTTCCCAGCATTTT.

Many counts were recorded for this clonotype. V and J are TRBV28 and TRBJ1-1; no clear D. CDR1 and CDR2 (germline): MDHEN, SYDVKM. The ends were cut back, 6 bases at V and 0 bases at J, with 14 bases in the middle. This CDR3 contains 15 residues. This CDR3 is CASRVTQIVNTEAFF. CDR3 DNA: TGTGCCAGCAGGGTTACACAGATAGTGAACACTGAAGCTTTCTTT.

This clonotype was observed a handful of times. The chain joins TRBV19 to TRBJ2-1; 8 bases are a match to TRBD2. J gave up 3 bases and V 5 bases, and 21 bases lay outside the gene matches. Germline lookup yields CDR1 LNHDA and CDR2 SQIVND (reference sequence). CDR3 size: 20 residues. In nucleotides, the CDR3 is TGTGCCAGTAGTGACTTACAGATGCTTAGCGGGATCCCTATCTACAATGAGCAGTTCTTC. It codes for CASSDLQMLSGIPIYNEQFF.

The V gene is TRBV20-1, the J gene TRBJ1-5; TRBD1 matches 7 bases. The length of the CDR3 is 13 residues. Germline V CDR1 and CDR2: DFQATT, SNEGSKA (reference sequence). V was clipped by 3 bases and J by 2 bases; unmatched bases: 1. The CDR3 nucleotides are TGCAGTGCTAGCAGGGGGGGCAATCAGCCCCAGCATTTT. Protein product: CSASRGGNQPQHF.

In this sample, this clonotype turned up many times. The chain couples TRBV19 to TRBJ1-6; D is ambiguous. The length of the CDR3 is 14 residues. CDR1 LNHDA and CDR2 SQIVND come from the germline V gene (reference sequence). Trimming took 7 bases from V and 6 from J, leaving 13 bases between them. The CDR3 protein is CASMGRAANSPLHF. In DNA, the CDR3 is TGTGCCAGTATGGGGAGGGCTGCTAATTCACCCCTCCACTTT.

The chain uses TRBV20-1 and TRBJ1-2, with D maybe TRBD1 (5 bases). Trimming left V 6 bases short and J 0 bases short, with 14 bases between. The CDR3 has 14 amino acids. The V gene's germline CDR1 is DFQATT and CDR2 SNEGSKA (reference sequence). The CDR3 region is CSAPRGRANYGYTF. DNA for the CDR3: TGCAGTGCGCCTAGGGGTCGGGCTAACTATGGCTACACCTTC.

There are a few counts of this clonotype. The chain combines TRBV6-5 with TRBJ2-2; 15 bases are a match to TRBD2. The ends lost 4 bases at V and 1 base at J; junction bases unmatched: 13. CDR1 and CDR2 from the germline V gene are MNHEY and SVGAGI. The CDR3 loop spans 21 amino acids. CDR3 DNA: TGTGCCAGCAGTTCTACCAGGTGGACTAGCGGGAGGGAGGGGAACACCGGGGAGCTGTTTTTT. Its translation is CASSSTRWTSGREGNTGELFF.

This clonotype occurred many times. The rearrangement links TRBV12-3 or TRBV12-4 to TRBJ2-2, with D possibly being TRBD1 (6 bases). The CDR3 length is 14 residues. With 6 bases removed from V and 6 bases from J, the gap between germline ends came to 14 bases. The CDR3 sequence is CASSIHQGPGELFF. The DNA of the CDR3 is TGTGCCAGCAGCATTCACCAGGGGCCCGGGGAGCTGTTTTTT.

This clonotype was seen only a few times. A junction end diverges from the germline sequence, so it may reflect a read error. The rearrangement uses TRBV20-1 and TRBJ1-3; no clear D. The CDR3 contains 14 residues. CDR1 is DFQATT and CDR2 is SNEGSKA in the germline V gene (reference sequence). The CDR3 nucleotides read TGCAGTGCCAGAGACCTATTGTCTGGAAACACCATATATTTT. It translates to CSARDLLSGNTIYF.

This clonotype was picked up many times. The V call is TRBV5-1, the J call TRBJ1-4; unclear D gene. Germline V lookup: CDR1 SGHRS, CDR2 YFSETQ. V was pared by 5 bases and J by 4 bases, with 6 bases between. CDR3 length equals 12 residues. The CDR3 DNA reads as TGCGCCAGCAGTGGTGATAATGAAAAACTGTTTTTT. Amino acids: CASSGDNEKLFF.

A word on this clonotype: Just one base apart from a much larger clone, this may be a read error. The rearrangement uses TRBV28 and TRBJ2-2; 13 bases are a match to TRBD2. CDR1 is MDHEN and CDR2 is SYDVKM in the germline V gene. The CDR3 contains 17 residues. Here the CDR3 reads CVSSQLAGGVNTGELFF. In DNA, the CDR3 is TGTGTCAGCAGTCAACTAGCGGGAGGGGTTAACACCGGGGAGCTGTTTTTT.

This clonotype was seen at least ten times. The V and J genes are TRBV24-1 and TRBJ2-3; D unclear. CDR1 KGHDR and CDR2 SFDVKD come from the germline V gene. V was cut by 4 bases and J by 3 bases, with 10 bases left in between. The CDR3 contains 14 residues. CDR3 region: CATSEQRPTDTQYF. CDR3 DNA sequence: TGTGCCACCAGTGAACAACGGCCGACAGATACGCAGTATTTT.

Concerning this clonotype itself: This likely traces to a read error, being one base from a far larger clone. CDR3: CAIRSTDSPANYGYTF. The DNA for the CDR3 is TGTGCCATCAGATCCACGGACAGCCCAGCAAACTATGGCTACACCTTC. This rearrangement joins TRBV12-3 or TRBV12-4 to TRBJ1-2, with D maybe TRBD1 (6 bases). This CDR3 has 16 residues. V dropped 10 bases and J dropped 2 bases, with 23 bases sitting between them.

In this sample, this clonotype turned up many times. The chain links TRBV28 to TRBJ2-7, with 10 bases aligning to TRBD1. CDR1 is MDHEN and CDR2 is SYDVKM in the germline V gene. This CDR3 is built from 15 residues. With 6 bases clipped from V and 5 bases from J, the junction kept 10 bases outside the gene matches. This CDR3 reads CASRPRGQGSDEQYF. The CDR3 DNA sequence: TGTGCCAGCAGGCCCCGGGGACAGGGGTCTGACGAGCAGTACTTC. The full variable domain, rest sourced from reference TRBV28 and TRBJ2-7, is DVKVTQSSRYLVKRTGEKVFLECVQDMDHENMFWYRQDPGLGLRLIYFSYDVKMKEKGDIPEGYSVSREKKERFSLILESASTNQTSMYLCASRPRGQGSDEQYFGPGTRLTVT.

This clonotype was counted at least ten times. The chain links TRBV27 to TRBJ1-1; 7 bases are a match to TRBD1. The CDR3 contains 16 residues. From germline, CDR1 is MNHEY and CDR2 SMNVEV (reference sequence). V lost 0 bases and J lost 2; bases outside the gene matches: 6. This CDR3 reads CASSLSGGPLNTEAFF. Here the CDR3 DNA reads TGTGCCAGCAGTTTATCAGGGGGCCCCCTTAACACTGAAGCTTTCTTT.

Only a few counts were recorded for this clonotype. The chain links TRBV5-6 to TRBJ2-3; D might be TRBD1 or TRBD2, each matching 5 bases. The CDR3 covers 17 residues. With 0 bases removed from V and 6 bases from J, the gap between germline ends came to 20 bases. CDR1 is SGHDT, CDR2 YYEEEE, per germline. CDR3 amino acids: CASSLGDEPDDFDTQYF. DNA of the CDR3: TGTGCCAGCAGCTTGGGGGACGAGCCCGATGATTTTGATACGCAGTATTTT.

The chain couples TRBV5-1 to TRBJ2-2; D is perhaps TRBD1 (6 bases). From germline, CDR1 is SGHRS and CDR2 YFSETQ. The CDR3 consists of 15 residues. Between the trimmed V and J ends, which lost 0 bases and 5 bases, there was a span of 11 bases. CDR3 sequence (DNA): TGCGCCAGCAGCTTGGTTCCAGGGGAGACCGGGGAGCTGTTTTTT. The encoded protein is CASSLVPGETGELFF.

This chain joins TRBV2 and TRBJ2-5; D perhaps matches TRBD1 (5 bases). V lost 7 bases and J 2 bases, leaving 23 bases between the germline ends. This CDR3 is 17 amino acids long. The germline gives CDR1 SNHLY, CDR2 FYNNEI. CDR3 nucleotides: TGTGCCAGCAAGGAATTCCCAGGGCATCGGGTACAAGAGACCCAGTACTTC. Its translation: CASKEFPGHRVQETQYF.

This clonotype was observed a handful of times. The chain uses TRBV15 and TRBJ2-2; 8 bases are shared with TRBD1. V shed 4 bases, J shed 5 bases, and the junction held 12 bases outside the gene matches. Germline V gene lookup returns CDR1 LNHNV and CDR2 YYDKDF (reference sequence). The CDR3 runs to 17 residues. The CDR3 DNA reads as TGTGCCACCAGCACGCCCGGACAGGGCCTGAGGACCGGGGAGCTGTTTTTT. Its translation: CATSTPGQGLRTGELFF.

This clonotype was seen a handful of times. The genes are TRBV20-1 and TRBJ2-3; 16 bases are shared with TRBD2. This CDR3 is built from 17 residues. CDR1 is DFQATT, CDR2 SNEGSKA, per germline (reference sequence). The V segment lost 6 bases and the J segment 3 bases; nucleotides outside the gene matches: 9. CDR3 DNA sequence: TGCAGTGCACACCCACCGGGACTAGCGGGAGGGACAGATACGCAGTATTTT. This codes for CSAHPPGLAGGTDTQYF.

This clonotype was seen ten or more times. The chain links TRBV30 to TRBJ2-1; 9 bases line up with TRBD2. CDR3 length equals 15 residues. Per germline, CDR1 GTSNPN and CDR2 SVGIG (reference sequence). In DNA form, the CDR3 reads TGTGCGGGGGAAGGCGGGAGGGTCTACTACAATGAGCAGTTCTTC. Its translation is CAGEGGRVYYNEQFF.

CDR3 sequence: CASSLDIWINEQFF. The CDR3 DNA is TGTGCCAGCAGCTTAGATATCTGGATCAATGAGCAGTTCTTC. This chain joins TRBV11-2 and TRBJ2-1, with D unclear. Germline-derived CDR1 and CDR2 are SGHAT and FQNNGV. V was trimmed by 0 bases and J by 6 bases, leaving 9 bases between them. This CDR3 is 14 amino acids long.